This T cell receptor beta chain appears in the sequencing data of a study of blood T cells in healthy people across ages. Study-level findings and limits: Strongly correlated with naive T cell percentage was TCR beta diversity. From one million sequenced T cells, diversity estimates were lower bounds.

This clonotype was recorded a few times. Its antigen is as yet unknown. A second PCR of about 7 to 11 cycles used a sample-barcoded 5' primer and a J-beta primer mix. TCRdb ran MiXCR on the 5' RACE reads and lists one entry per CDR3 protein. The sample has roughly 570,000 distinct CDR3 sequences, 25% to 30% seen once. CDR1 and CDR2 (germline): SNHLY, FYNNEI. CDR3 size: 16 residues. Trimming stripped 5 bases from V and 2 bases from J, with 18 bases between. The TCR originated in a woman in her seventies in good health. The rearrangement uses TRBV2 and TRBJ1-2; D ambiguous. The material sequenced was blood. DNA for the CDR3: TGTGCCAGCAGTATGGAGCCAGGAGACAAAAACTATGGCTACACCTTC. This gives the protein CASSMEPGDKNYGYTF.